This T cell receptor (beta chain) was recorded in a study of cytomegalovirus exposure and HLA in healthy donors. A multiplex PCR was run with 60 Vbeta primers and 13 Jbeta primers. TCRdb's copy holds only in-frame clones and misses some; the assay was immunoSEQ multiplex PCR. The sample includes about 82,000 clones, about 66% seen only once; the top ten take around a fifth. The sample taken for sequencing was PBMCs. This receptor was obtained from a woman between 45 and 60 years old in good health and CMV-seropositive.

The CDR3: CASSLMGGFGNQPQHF. The CDR3 bases are TGTGCCAGCAGCCTCATGGGGGGGTTCGGCAATCAGCCCCAGCATTTT. The chain has TRBV5-6 and TRBJ1-5; D possibly corresponds to TRBD1 (5 bases). Germline V gene data show CDR1 as SGHDT and CDR2 as YYEEEE. The CDR3 spans 16 residues. V lost 4 bases, J lost 2 bases, and 16 bases lay in between.